The source of this T cell receptor (beta chain) is a study of OX40 agonist ivuxolimab in advanced cancers. Study context: Patients enrolled in dose escalation were diagnosed with hepatocellular carcinoma, melanoma, renal cell or head and neck cancer.

The CDR3 totals 15 residues. V lost 5 bases, J lost 0 bases, and 11 bases lay in between. Germline V gives CDR1 SNHLY, CDR2 FYNNEI. Profiled with immunoSEQ multiplex PCR; TCRdb holds only in-frame clones, not every one. The data show tens of thousands of clones, about 84% seen once. The study's findings and limits: Normalized T-cell clonal expansion was also low in a subset of nonresponders.

Remarks on this clone: The antigen is not known.

The chain links TRBV2 to TRBJ1-3; D not certain. The sequence derives from an adult with an advanced solid tumor such as melanoma, head and neck, liver or kidney cancer. The specimen comprised CD4+ or CD8+ T cells sorted from blood, sampled in a trial of the OX40 agonist ivuxolimab. CDR3 sequence (DNA): TGTGCCAGCAGTATTGACGGAGACTCTGGAAACACCATATATTTT. It translates to CASSIDGDSGNTIYF.